The present T cell receptor (beta chain) was sequenced within a study of cytomegalovirus exposure and HLA in healthy donors. General study findings and limits: Specificity for CMV antigens was confirmed in vitro for a few of the CMV-associated chains.

In the case of this clone: No antigen is known for it.

The V end lost 1 base, the J end lost 5 bases, and 18 bases lay between the germline ends. CDR3 size: 16 residues. Per the germline V gene, CDR1 is SGHTA and CDR2 is FQGNSA. Use of 60 Vbeta and 13 Jbeta primers characterized the PCR. TCRdb's table, derived via immunoSEQ multiplex PCR, lists solely in-frame clones and lacks some. Of more than 200,000 clones in the sample, 75% to 85% are singletons; the top ten hold more than 1.3%. The sequence was collected from a girl aged 5-17 years in good health and CMV-seronegative. The rearrangement uses TRBV7-2 and TRBJ2-7; TRBD2 might be the D (7 bases). The specimen was PBMCs. The CDR3 sequence is CASSLGGGGAGNEQYF. The CDR3, as DNA: TGTGCCAGCAGCTTAGGCGGTGGGGGGGCTGGGAACGAGCAGTACTTC.